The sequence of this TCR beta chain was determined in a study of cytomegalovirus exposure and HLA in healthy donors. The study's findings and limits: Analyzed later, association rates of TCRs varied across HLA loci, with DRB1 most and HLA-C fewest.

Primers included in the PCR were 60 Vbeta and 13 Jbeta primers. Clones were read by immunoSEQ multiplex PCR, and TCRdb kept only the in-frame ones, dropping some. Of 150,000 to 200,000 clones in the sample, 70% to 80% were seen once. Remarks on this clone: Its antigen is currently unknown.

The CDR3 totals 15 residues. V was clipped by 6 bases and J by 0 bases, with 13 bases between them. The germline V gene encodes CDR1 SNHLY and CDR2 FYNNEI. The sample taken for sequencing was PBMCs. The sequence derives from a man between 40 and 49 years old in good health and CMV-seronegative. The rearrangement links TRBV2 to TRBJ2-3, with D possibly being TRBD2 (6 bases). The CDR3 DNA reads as TGTGCCAGCAGGCTTGCGGGGAGTAGCACAGATACGCAGTATTTT. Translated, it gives CASRLAGSSTDTQYF. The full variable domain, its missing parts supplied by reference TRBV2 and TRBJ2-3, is EPEVTQTPSHQVTQMGQEVILRCVPISNHLYFYWYRQILGQKVEFLVSFYNNEISEKSEIFDDQFSVERPDGSNFTLKIRSTKLEDSAMYFCASRLAGSSTDTQYFGPGTRLTVL.